This T cell receptor (beta chain) was found in a study of CD4 and CD8 cells across lung adenocarcinoma regions. Localized lung adenocarcinoma, a non-small cell lung cancer, affected the donors. TCRdb fed the PCR reads into MiXCR, producing one record per CDR3 protein. The sample contains about 12,000 distinct CDR3 sequences, less than 60% of which appear only once. This clonotype was picked up a small number of times. Trimming took 9 bases from V and 0 from J, leaving 16 bases between them. CDR1 is WSHSY and CDR2 is SAAADI in the germline V gene. The CDR3 totals 15 residues. The TCR originated in a female donor with lung adenocarcinoma. The CD4 and CD8 labels of this study may be unreliable. The specimen was CD8+ T cells from the margin of a lung tumor. The chain combines TRBV10-2 with TRBJ2-3; maybe TRBD2 (6 bases). CDR3 coding DNA: TGCGCCAGGGGAGATCGGGCGGGGAGCACAGATACGCAGTATTTT. Translated, it gives CARGDRAGSTDTQYF.